This T cell receptor (beta chain) was profiled in a study of OX40 agonist ivuxolimab in advanced cancers. Study-wide results and limits: CD8+ T cells averaged more expanded clones than CD4+.

Germline loops: CDR1 SGHVS, CDR2 FQNEAQ. Between the trimmed V and J ends, which lost 5 bases and 2 bases, there was a span of 21 bases. The CDR3 spans 17 residues. The table lists this clone with a count of one. Antigen specificity is unknown. Sequencing used immunoSEQ multiplex PCR; TCRdb keeps in-frame clones, though not all of them. The sample has just over 40,000 clones, around 88% seen once. The origin of this receptor is an adult with an advanced solid tumor such as melanoma, head and neck, liver or kidney cancer. The sample was CD4+ or CD8+ T cells sorted from blood, taken in a trial of the OX40 agonist ivuxolimab. The chain carries TRBV7-8 and TRBJ1-2, with a tentative D call TRBD1 (6 bases). The DNA of the CDR3 is TGTGCCAGCAGCCAGGGGAGAGGGCCCACAGCGAACTATGGCTACACCTTC. The encoded protein is CASSQGRGPTANYGYTF.